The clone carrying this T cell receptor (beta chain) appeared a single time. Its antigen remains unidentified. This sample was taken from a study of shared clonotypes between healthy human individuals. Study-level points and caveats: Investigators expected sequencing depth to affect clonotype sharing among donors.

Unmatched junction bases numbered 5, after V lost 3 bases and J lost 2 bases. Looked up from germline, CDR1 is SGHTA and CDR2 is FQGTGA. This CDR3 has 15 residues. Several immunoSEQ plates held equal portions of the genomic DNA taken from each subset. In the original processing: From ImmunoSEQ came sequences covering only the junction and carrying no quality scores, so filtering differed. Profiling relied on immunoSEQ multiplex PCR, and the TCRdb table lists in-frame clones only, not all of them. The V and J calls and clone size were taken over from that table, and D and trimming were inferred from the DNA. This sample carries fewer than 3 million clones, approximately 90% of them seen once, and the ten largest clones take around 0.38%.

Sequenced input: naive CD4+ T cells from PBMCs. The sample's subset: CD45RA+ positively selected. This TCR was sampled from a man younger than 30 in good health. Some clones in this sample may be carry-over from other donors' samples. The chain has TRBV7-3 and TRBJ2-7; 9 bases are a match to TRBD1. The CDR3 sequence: CASSLTGGIPYEQYF. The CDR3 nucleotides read TGTGCCAGCAGCTTGACAGGGGGGATCCCCTACGAGCAGTACTTC.